This T cell receptor beta chain is drawn from a study of cytomegalovirus exposure and HLA in healthy donors. For the study at large: A later analysis reported the same platform for the roughly 120 validation repertoires and the roughly 650 first-cohort repertoires. Regarding the study as a whole: Reports credit the classifier with highly specific, highly sensitive diagnosis of cytomegalovirus status. CMV antigen specificity was confirmed in vitro for three CMV-associated chains.

Libraries were prepared by immunoSEQ multiplex PCR; TCRdb keeps only in-frame clonotypes and omits some of them. In the table there are 90,000 to 150,000 clones, around 88% of which are singletons. Unmatched junction bases numbered 22, after V lost 4 bases and J lost 0 bases. This CDR3 is built from 20 residues. The germline CDR1 and CDR2 sequences are SGHNT and YYREEE (reference sequence). As to this clone: Its antigen is undetermined.

The origin of this receptor is a man aged 18-30 years in good health and CMV-seronegative. This chain links TRBV5-4 with TRBJ2-7; 7 bases match TRBD1. The sequencing sample was made of PBMCs. This CDR3 is CASSLDRADLMALSSYEQYF. CDR3 nucleotides: TGTGCCAGCAGCCTCGACAGGGCAGACCTAATGGCCCTTAGCTCCTACGAGCAGTACTTC.